The 7 T cell receptor beta chains reported below all come from one sample, sequenced in a study of T cell responses to AZD1222 COVID-19 vaccine. Libraries were prepared by immunoSEQ multiplex PCR; TCRdb keeps only in-frame clonotypes and omits some of them. The sample has about 140,000 clones, 80% to 90% seen once. This material consisted of peripheral blood, taken on day 0 of AZD1222 vaccination. These receptors originate from an adult in good health.

The V gene is TRBV24-1, the J gene TRBJ1-5, with D maybe TRBD1 (5 bases). The CDR3 runs to 16 residues. Germline CDR1 is KGHDR and CDR2 is SFDVKD. V lost 9 bases and J lost 4, with 21 bases in between. CDR3 nucleotides: TGTGCCACCCTGAGAGACTGGGGGTCGGGGAATCAGCCCCAGCATTTT. Translating gives CATLRDWGSGNQPQHF.

The chain carries TRBV15 and TRBJ1-1; the D is unclear. Germline CDR1 is LNHNV and CDR2 is YYDKDF (reference sequence). This CDR3 has 13 amino acids. With 3 bases removed from V and 5 bases from J, the gap between germline ends came to 10 bases. This chain's CDR3 is CATSRTEGTEAFF. DNA of the CDR3: TGTGCCACCAGCAGGACGGAAGGGACTGAAGCTTTCTTT.

The V and J genes are TRBV19 and TRBJ2-1; D is unresolved. The germline V and J ends were trimmed by 10 bases and 0 bases, with 10 bases remaining between them. CDR1 is LNHDA and CDR2 is SQIVND in the germline V gene (reference sequence). The CDR3 consists of 13 residues. CDR3 in DNA: TGTGCCACAAGGCTGGGCTCCTACAATGAGCAGTTCTTC. The encoded protein is CATRLGSYNEQFF.

This chain uses TRBV7-2 with TRBJ1-3; TRBD1 aligns across 7 bases. The CDR3 extends over 13 amino acids. Per the germline V gene, CDR1 is SGHTA and CDR2 is FQGNSA. V lost 5 bases, J lost 7 bases, and 5 bases stayed unmatched. The CDR3 spells CASSPTQGNTIYF. The CDR3 DNA is TGTGCCAGCAGCCCGACACAGGGGAACACCATATATTTT.

The chain joins TRBV6-6 to TRBJ1-5; 8 bases align to TRBD1. CDR1 and CDR2 (germline): MNHNY, SVGAGI (reference sequence). The V gene end was trimmed by 4 bases and the J gene end by 7 bases; junction bases not matched to a gene: 12. CDR3 length equals 16 residues. The CDR3 coding sequence is TGTGCCAGCAGTTCCGCACAGGGGGAGTTCAACCAGCCCCAGCATTTT. Its protein is CASSSAQGEFNQPQHF.

The rearrangement joins TRBV27 to TRBJ1-2; maybe TRBD1 (6 bases). Per the germline V gene, CDR1 is MNHEY and CDR2 is SMNVEV (reference sequence). Trimming pared 10 bases from V and 4 bases from J, leaving 19 bases between. The CDR3 loop spans 14 amino acids. As DNA, the CDR3 is TGTGCCACCCATAACTCCGGGACACCCTATGGCTACACCTTC. The encoded protein is CATHNSGTPYGYTF.

The chain carries TRBV7-9 and TRBJ1-6; D perhaps matches TRBD1 (6 bases). The CDR3 sequence is 15 residues long. Germline values: CDR1 SEHNR, CDR2 FQNEAQ (reference sequence). The ends were cut back, 5 bases at V and 8 bases at J, with 16 bases in the middle. CDR3 coding DNA: TGTGCCAGCAGCCTACCGCGGGGGGCTGATTCACCCCTCCACTTT. Its protein product is CASSLPRGADSPLHF.